A selection of T cell receptor beta chains follows, all from one sample in a study of T cell responses to AZD1222 COVID-19 vaccine. Measured with immunoSEQ multiplex PCR; TCRdb has only the in-frame clones, and not every one. The data hold about 100,000 clones, with about 90% observed a single time. The material sequenced was peripheral blood, taken 28 days after the second AZD1222 dose. The receptors were gathered from an adult who received the AZD1222 COVID-19 vaccine. Both conserved end residues are part of each CDR3. A D gene is named only where the DNA matches it firmly. Some rows have no size entry. The others give once, few or many, or a class for an expanded clone.

V gene	D gene	CDR3 length	clone size	J gene	CDR3 protein	CDR3 DNA
TRBV6-1	.	14	few	TRBJ2-7	CASSEARQIYEQYF	TGTGCCAGCAGTGAAGCGCGCCAGATCTACGAGCAGTACTTC
TRBV30	TRBD2	13	once	TRBJ2-7	CAWTGGPAYEQYF	TGTGCCTGGACGGGGGGGCCAGCCTACGAGCAGTACTTC
TRBV18	.	13	.	TRBJ1-2	CASSPDGKGGYTF	TGTGCCAGCTCACCAGACGGGAAGGGGGGCTACACCTTC
TRBV6-5	TRBD1	15	.	TRBJ1-6	CASSRQGPYNSPLHF	TGTGCCAGCAGCCGACAGGGACCCTATAATTCACCCCTCCACTTT
TRBV24-1	TRBD2	14	.	TRBJ2-3	CATSVPGGSDTQYF	TGTGCCACCAGTGTACCGGGGGGGTCAGATACGCAGTATTTT
TRBV19	.	16	.	TRBJ1-4	CASSIAAEARGEKLFF	TGTGCCAGTAGTATAGCGGCCGAAGCTCGGGGGGAAAAACTGTTTTTT
TRBV24-1	TRBD1	16	.	TRBJ1-2	CATSDSRTGTYYGYTF	TGTGCCACCAGTGATTCGAGGACAGGGACGTACTATGGCTACACCTTC
TRBV30	.	14	.	TRBJ1-3	CAWSVGRFSNTIYF	TGTGCCTGGAGTGTGGGCAGATTCTCCAACACCATATATTTT
TRBV27	TRBD1	16	.	TRBJ1-5	CASSFRDRKEDQPQHF	TGTGCCAGCAGTTTCCGGGACAGGAAAGAAGATCAGCCCCAGCATTTT
TRBV5-6	.	13	.	TRBJ1-5	CASSLDRNPPQHF	TGTGCCAGCAGCTTGGACAGAAACCCGCCCCAGCATTTT
TRBV7-2	.	14	.	TRBJ1-2	CASSLTAGSYGYTF	TGTGCCAGCAGCCTCACAGCAGGGTCTTATGGCTACACCTTC
TRBV6-5	TRBD1	15	.	TRBJ1-6	CASSYATGGYSPLHF	TGTGCCAGCAGTTACGCGACAGGGGGTTATTCACCCCTCCACTTT
TRBV3-1/TRBV3-2	.	16	.	TRBJ2-7	CASSPRRDGGMYEQYF	TGTGCCAGCAGCCCCCGACGGGACGGTGGGATGTACGAGCAGTACTTC
TRBV28	.	14	.	TRBJ1-2	CASSLGAQHFGYTF	TGTGCCAGCAGTTTGGGGGCACAACATTTTGGCTACACCTTC
TRBV19	TRBD1	17	once	TRBJ1-5	CASRRGGQSNFNQPQHF	TGTGCCAGCAGAAGGGGGGGACAGAGTAATTTCAATCAGCCCCAGCATTTT
TRBV7-2	.	15	.	TRBJ1-2	CASSFGGLNDYGYTF	TGTGCCAGCAGCTTCGGGGGACTCAATGACTATGGCTACACCTTC
TRBV3-1/TRBV3-2	.	13	.	TRBJ1-2	CASSPDQTRGYTF	TGTGCCAGCAGCCCGGACCAGACACGGGGCTACACCTTC
TRBV7-9	TRBD2	18	.	TRBJ2-2	CASSLVGPSSGGAGELFF	TGTGCCAGCAGCTTAGTGGGCCCCTCTAGCGGGGGTGCCGGGGAGCTGTTTTTT
TRBV7-2	.	14	.	TRBJ1-1	CASSSSARDTEAFF	TGTGCCAGCAGCTCTAGCGCGCGAGACACTGAAGCTTTCTTT
TRBV7-9	TRBD2	19	.	TRBJ2-3	CASSPQTRTSGGAGDTQYF	TGTGCCAGCAGCCCCCAAACGAGGACTAGCGGGGGGGCCGGAGATACGCAGTATTTT
TRBV5-1	TRBD1	15	.	TRBJ2-2	CASSAGQANTGELFF	TGCGCCAGCAGCGCGGGACAGGCCAACACCGGGGAGCTGTTTTTT
TRBV12-3/TRBV12-4	.	11	.	TRBJ1-6	CASGWDSPLHF	TGTGCCAGCGGGTGGGATTCACCCCTCCACTTT
TRBV7-9	TRBD1	14	.	TRBJ2-7	CASSRRDSSYEQYF	TGTGCCAGCAGCCGCCGGGACAGCTCCTACGAGCAGTACTTC
TRBV7-2	.	14	once	TRBJ2-1	CASSVGGLNNEQFF	TGTGCCAGCAGCGTTGGGGGCCTAAACAATGAGCAGTTCTTC
TRBV13	.	16	.	TRBJ1-1	CASSSIPGTLNTEAFF	TGTGCCAGCAGCTCAATCCCCGGGACATTGAACACTGAAGCTTTCTTT
TRBV12-3/TRBV12-4	.	13	few	TRBJ2-7	CASSFVGPDEQYF	TGTGCCAGCAGTTTTGTGGGACCGGACGAGCAGTACTTC
TRBV6-5	.	14	.	TRBJ1-6	CASSYSGTNSPLHF	TGTGCCAGCAGTTACTCGGGCACTAATTCACCCCTCCACTTT
TRBV7-9	.	15	.	TRBJ1-4	CASSGTRTTNEKLFF	TGTGCCAGCAGCGGCACAAGAACAACTAATGAAAAACTGTTTTTT
TRBV15	TRBD1	14	few	TRBJ1-5	CATSGQGSRQPQHF	TGTGCCACCAGCGGACAGGGAAGCAGACAGCCCCAGCATTTT
TRBV30	.	13	.	TRBJ1-6	CAWSRGDNSPLHF	TGTGCCTGGAGTCGGGGGGATAATTCACCCCTCCACTTT
TRBV25-1	.	14	.	TRBJ2-1	CASSERDSSAEQFF	TGTGCCAGCAGTGAACGGGATAGTTCTGCTGAGCAGTTCTTC
TRBV13	TRBD1	15	.	TRBJ1-6	CASSFGQGPNSPLHF	TGTGCCAGCAGCTTTGGACAGGGACCGAATTCACCCCTCCACTTT
TRBV29-1	TRBD2	17	.	TRBJ2-5	CSVDPGLAGGPGETQYF	TGCAGCGTAGATCCGGGACTAGCGGGGGGGCCTGGGGAGACCCAGTACTTC
TRBV5-6	.	14	once	TRBJ1-1	CASSFRDRSTEAFF	TGTGCCAGCAGCTTCAGGGACCGAAGCACTGAAGCTTTCTTT
TRBV6-5	.	15	.	TRBJ1-3	CASSYTRGAGNTIYF	TGTGCCAGCAGTTACACCCGGGGGGCTGGAAACACCATATATTTT
TRBV7-9	.	18	few	TRBJ1-2	CASSPGRTERVINYGYTF	TGTGCCAGCAGCCCAGGGCGGACCGAGAGAGTGATAAACTATGGCTACACCTTC
TRBV10-3	.	14	once	TRBJ1-1	CAISDRGGDTEAFF	TGTGCCATCAGTGATCGTGGGGGTGACACTGAAGCTTTCTTT
TRBV19	.	16	.	TRBJ2-2	CASSPQGAGNTGELFF	TGTGCCAGTAGTCCGCAGGGCGCTGGGAACACCGGGGAGCTGTTTTTT
TRBV5-1	TRBD1	16	.	TRBJ2-4	CASSSGQGTAKNIQYF	TGCGCCAGCAGCTCGGGACAGGGTACGGCCAAAAACATTCAGTACTTC
TRBV28	.	13	.	TRBJ1-1	CASSGAGEAGVFF	TGTGCCAGCAGCGGGGCAGGGGAGGCGGGTGTCTTCTTT
TRBV6-5	.	15	.	TRBJ2-7	CASTQGGTREAEQYF	TGTGCCAGCACCCAAGGGGGGACACGGGAAGCCGAGCAGTACTTC
TRBV7-9	TRBD1	16	.	TRBJ2-1	CASSETQGAPYNEQFF	TGTGCCAGCAGCGAAACACAGGGGGCGCCGTACAATGAGCAGTTCTTC
TRBV11-3	TRBD1	15	.	TRBJ2-2	CASSFGTGYTGELFF	TGTGCCAGCAGCTTCGGGACAGGGTACACCGGGGAGCTGTTTTTT
TRBV28	TRBD1	17	.	TRBJ1-6	CASSSPYPGQYNSPLHF	TGTGCCAGCAGTTCTCCCTACCCGGGACAGTATAATTCACCCCTCCACTTT
TRBV7-8	.	16	few	TRBJ1-3	CASSQPTLASGNTIYF	TGTGCCAGCAGCCAACCGACGTTAGCCTCTGGAAACACCATATATTTT
TRBV28	TRBD2	16	.	TRBJ2-7	CASSSYTSGGSYEQYF	TGTGCCAGCAGTTCCTACACTAGCGGGGGATCCTACGAGCAGTACTTC
TRBV6-4	.	13	.	TRBJ2-1	CASSDELKNEQFF	TGTGCCAGCAGTGACGAGCTGAAAAATGAGCAGTTCTTC
TRBV24-1	.	12	.	TRBJ2-2	CATSDYDGELFF	TGTGCCACCAGTGATTACGACGGGGAGCTGTTTTTT
TRBV10-1	TRBD1	14	.	TRBJ2-7	CASSATGGWGEQYF	TGCGCCAGCAGTGCGACAGGGGGTTGGGGCGAGCAGTACTTC
TRBV5-1	.	12	.	TRBJ2-2	CASSLARRELFF	TGCGCCAGCAGCTTGGCCCGTAGGGAGCTGTTTTTT
TRBV7-9	.	14	.	TRBJ2-5	CASSLYEGKETQYF	TGTGCCAGCAGCTTATATGAGGGAAAAGAGACCCAGTACTTC
TRBV19	.	14	.	TRBJ1-1	CASTPWGGPTEAFF	TGTGCCAGCACCCCCTGGGGGGGACCCACTGAAGCTTTCTTT